The source of this T cell receptor (beta chain) is a study of T cell responses to AZD1222 COVID-19 vaccine. Study-wide context: Pooling of second doses given at about 4 or about 12 weeks was done.

This table comes from immunoSEQ multiplex PCR, and its TCRdb copy is limited to in-frame clones, with some not included. The sample lists about 68,000 clones, over 60% seen once, with about 12% in the top ten. Study-wide points: An increase in Spike-specific TCR breadth and depth was observed after two AZD1222 doses. Donors skewed white British and female; clonal diversity was possibly underestimated. Variant regions that are unmutated are reportedly the target of nearly half of spike-specific TCRs.

CDR3 length: 14 residues. With 3 bases removed from V and 5 bases from J, the gap between germline ends came to 10 bases. CDR1 is MNHEY, CDR2 SMNVEV, per germline (reference sequence). Comment on this clone: The antigen is unknown.

This TCR was recovered from an adult in good health. This chain connects TRBV27 to TRBJ1-4; possible D gene TRBD1, 5 bases. Here the sequenced sample was peripheral blood, taken on day 0 of AZD1222 vaccination. CDR3 residues: CASSLDTYNEKLFF. The CDR3 DNA sequence: TGTGCCAGCAGTTTGGACACGTACAATGAAAAACTGTTTTTT.